A single sample gave rise to the 9 T cell receptor beta chains below, sequenced in a study of T cell repertoires and leukemia-associated antigens. For these TCRs, the target antigens are not known. TCRdb processed the 5' RACE reads anew with MiXCR; each CDR3 protein has one entry. The table lists 11,000 to 15,000 distinct CDR3 sequences, over 30% of them singletons. Source material: CD3+ T cells sorted from blood and cultured. The receptors originated from a female donor in good health.

By frequency in the sample, this clonotype is medium-sized. The V call is TRBV12-3 or TRBV12-4, the J call TRBJ2-2; the match to TRBD1 covers 9 bases. The V segment lost 2 bases and the J segment 3 bases; nucleotides outside the gene matches: 4. The CDR3 has 16 residues. In DNA form, the CDR3 reads TGTGCCAGCAGTTTATTAGGGGACAGGGACACCGGGGAGCTGTTTTTT. This codes for CASSLLGDRDTGELFF.

This clonotype is termed medium-sized. The chain carries TRBV27 and TRBJ2-1; the D gene is possibly TRBD2 (6 bases). Germline V CDR1 and CDR2: MNHEY, SMNVEV (reference sequence). The CDR3 has 15 residues. Trimming removed 5 bases at V and 4 bases at J, with 15 bases between. Here the CDR3 reads CASSKSPGAYNEQFF. In DNA, the CDR3 is TGTGCCAGCAGTAAGTCCCCGGGAGCGTACAATGAGCAGTTCTTC.

The chain links TRBV9 to TRBJ2-1; no clear D. The CDR3 loop spans 14 amino acids. CDR1 and CDR2 from the germline V gene are SGDLS and YYNGEE. V gave up 0 bases and J gave up 2 bases, with 6 bases separating them. The CDR3 loop reads CASSVEGTYNEQFF. Written as DNA, the CDR3 is TGTGCCAGCAGCGTAGAAGGAACCTACAATGAGCAGTTCTTC.

This clonotype appeared many times. The gene calls are TRBV6-1 and TRBJ2-1, with 8 bases aligning to TRBD1. CDR1 and CDR2 from the germline V gene are MNHNS and SASEGT. With V trimmed by 8 bases and J by 0 bases, 15 bases remained unmatched. The CDR3 extends over 18 amino acids. This CDR3 is CASGTGGIPPSSYNEQFF. For the CDR3, the DNA is TGTGCCAGCGGAACAGGGGGTATTCCCCCAAGCTCCTACAATGAGCAGTTCTTC.

The chain combines TRBV30 with TRBJ2-7; D may correspond to TRBD1 or TRBD2 (5 bases each). The CDR3 has 16 amino acids. The germline V gene encodes CDR1 GTSNPN and CDR2 SVGIG (reference sequence). With 4 bases removed from V and 3 bases from J, the gap between germline ends came to 22 bases. The CDR3, as DNA: TGTGCCTGGATGGGGCTAGCCGCGCTCTCCTACTACGAGCAGTACTTC. This codes for CAWMGLAALSYYEQYF. Complete variable domain (other parts from reference TRBV30 and TRBJ2-7): SQTIHQWPATLVQPVGSPLSLECTVEGTSNPNLYWYRQAAGRGLQLLFYSVGIGQISSEVPQNLSASRPQDRQFILSSKKLLLSDSGFYLCAWMGLAALSYYEQYFGPGTRLTVT.

Relative to its sample, this clonotype is medium-sized. V usage is TRBV6-5 and J usage is TRBJ2-7, with TRBD2 identical over 9 bases. The ends lost 8 bases at V and 2 bases at J; junction bases unmatched: 4. CDR1 is MNHEY, CDR2 SVGAGI, per germline. CDR3 length: 13 amino acids. The CDR3 protein is CASLGGRAYEQYF. The CDR3 region has the DNA TGTGCCAGCTTAGGCGGGAGGGCCTACGAGCAGTACTTC.

This clonotype appeared a single time. This rearrangement joins TRBV29-1 to TRBJ2-1; possible D gene TRBD2, 5 bases. This CDR3 contains 11 residues. CDR1 SQVTM and CDR2 ANQGSEA come from the germline V gene. The V end lost 5 bases, the J end lost 13 bases, and 15 bases lay between the germline ends. In DNA form, the CDR3 reads TGCAGCGTTCTTACGAGGGAGATACAGTTCTTC. Amino acid sequence: CSVLTREIQFF.

This clonotype was recorded a few times. The V and J genes are TRBV11-2 and TRBJ1-1, with 9 bases fitting TRBD1. The V gene's germline CDR1 is SGHAT and CDR2 FQNNGV. The V and J ends lost 6 bases and 1 base, in that order; junction bases with no gene match: 9. The CDR3 has 16 amino acids. CDR3 DNA sequence: TGTGCCAGCAGGGCGACCGGGACAGGGCCGAACACTGAAGCTTTCTTT. This codes for CASRATGTGPNTEAFF.

This clonotype came up many times. V is TRBV7-9 and J is TRBJ1-1; D perhaps matches TRBD1 (6 bases). V gave up 6 bases and J gave up 1 base, with 15 bases separating them. This CDR3 contains 15 residues. The V gene's germline CDR1 is SEHNR and CDR2 FQNEAQ (reference sequence). CDR3 sequence: CASRGGGGSNTEAFF. The CDR3 region has the DNA TGTGCCAGCAGAGGGGGTGGGGGGTCGAACACTGAAGCTTTCTTT.